These 23 T cell receptor beta chains were sequenced from one sample in a study of T cells after yellow fever vaccination. One entry per CDR3 protein, called by TCRdb with MiXCR from the 5' RACE reads. The sample shows about 130,000 distinct CDR3 sequences, about 7% of them seen only once. This sample comprised CD4+ T cells sorted from PBMCs, obtained less than 11 days after the first yellow fever vaccination. These receptors came from a man between 18 and 35 years old who received the YFV17D yellow fever vaccine.

Ten or more counts support this clonotype. The chain joins TRBV20-1 to TRBJ2-6; 7 bases agree with TRBD2. CDR1 and CDR2 (germline): DFQATT, SNEGSKA (reference sequence). Losses at the gene ends were 6 bases for V and 0 bases for J; bases not matched to a gene: 5. The CDR3 is made up of 15 amino acids. CDR3 region: CSALASSSGANVLTF. Here the CDR3 DNA reads TGCAGTGCACTAGCGTCGAGCTCTGGGGCCAACGTCCTGACTTTC.

This clonotype came up many times. The rearrangement links TRBV12-3 or TRBV12-4 to TRBJ2-3; 12 bases agree with TRBD2. V dropped 10 bases and J dropped 3; count of bases not matched to a gene: 2. The CDR3 loop spans 13 amino acids. DNA of the CDR3: TGTGCCACCGGACTAGCGGGAACAGATACGCAGTATTTT. Protein: CATGLAGTDTQYF.

This clonotype was seen ten or more times. The DNA is left out, because the CDR3 cannot be placed on it with certainty; the CDR3 is given as TCRdb lists it. The V gene is TRBV27, the J gene TRBJ2-5; the table's D gene call, TRBD1, was not cross checked with the DNA. Germline values: CDR1 MNHEY, CDR2 SMNVEV (reference sequence). The CDR3 region is 13 residues in length, termini included. CDR3 residues: CASSFGPGETQYF.

This clonotype came up many times. The gene calls are TRBV6-1 and TRBJ2-5, with 7 bases lining up with TRBD1. CDR3 length: 15 residues. CDR1 and CDR2 from the germline V gene are MNHNS and SASEGT. V gave up 8 bases and J gave up 2 bases; unmatched junction bases: 11. CDR3 residues: CASYRASGGQETQYF. The CDR3 DNA reads TGTGCCAGCTACCGGGCTTCAGGGGGACAAGAGACCCAGTACTTC.

This clonotype turned up a few times. V gene TRBV5-1 combines with J gene TRBJ2-5, with 8 bases fitting TRBD1. There are 14 residues in the CDR3. The germline CDR1 and CDR2 sequences are SGHRS and YFSETQ. With 4 bases clipped from V and 4 bases from J, the junction kept 6 bases outside the gene matches. The CDR3 nucleotides read TGCGCCAGCAGCGTACAGGGGGAAGGAGAGACCCAGTACTTC. It codes for CASSVQGEGETQYF.

This clonotype occurred many times. The chain recombines TRBV4-3 with TRBJ2-6; 7 nucleotides line up with TRBD1. Germline V gene data show CDR1 as LGHNA and CDR2 as YSLEER. The CDR3 is made up of 17 amino acids. J lost 2 bases, V lost 4 bases, and 8 bases had no gene match. This CDR3 is CASSLHDRAPGANVLTF. For the CDR3, the DNA is TGCGCCAGCAGCCTTCACGACAGGGCCCCTGGGGCCAACGTCCTGACTTTC.

The table lists this clonotype with many counts. The rearrangement joins TRBV29-1 to TRBJ2-1, with D possibly called TRBD1 or TRBD2 (6 bases each). The CDR3 is 13 residues long. Germline lookup yields CDR1 SQVTM and CDR2 ANQGSEA. V was trimmed by 4 bases and J by 8 bases, leaving 15 bases between them. The CDR3: CSVVGGQVHEQFF. The CDR3 nucleotides are TGCAGCGTTGTGGGGGGCCAGGTCCATGAGCAGTTCTTC.

In this sample, this clonotype turned up a few times. CDR3 in DNA: TGTGCCAGCAGCGCCCGGGACTCCCTTTATGGCTACACCTTC. It is translated as CASSARDSLYGYTF. The V call is TRBV9, the J call TRBJ1-2; tentatively, D is TRBD1 (5 bases). The germline gives CDR1 SGDLS, CDR2 YYNGEE. The CDR3 spans 14 residues. The V and J ends lost 3 bases and 5 bases respectively, with 14 bases between them.

The table lists this clonotype with many counts. The rearrangement joins TRBV20-1 to TRBJ1-1; the D is unclear. V shed 0 bases and J shed 0 bases, with 11 bases lying between them. Germline CDR1 is DFQATT and CDR2 is SNEGSKA (reference sequence). This CDR3 spans 15 amino acids. CDR3 sequence (DNA): TGCAGTGCTAGAGATGGAAGGGAAATGAACACTGAAGCTTTCTTT. Amino acid sequence: CSARDGREMNTEAFF.

This clonotype has more than one count but fewer than ten. This rearrangement joins TRBV7-2 to TRBJ2-7; D gene uncertain. Germline CDR1 reads SGHTA; CDR2 reads FQGNSA. The CDR3 consists of 15 residues. The V and J ends lost 1 base and 4 bases respectively, with 14 bases between them. CDR3 coding DNA: TGTGCCAGCAGCTTAGGCAGCCACCTGAAATACGAGCAGTACTTC. Translation: CASSLGSHLKYEQYF.

This clonotype was seen repeatedly, ten times or more. The chain recombines TRBV29-1 with TRBJ2-7; D is undetermined. Between the trimmed V and J ends, which lost 0 bases and 0 bases, there was a span of 9 bases. Germline CDR1 is SQVTM and CDR2 is ANQGSEA. This CDR3 spans 14 amino acids. The CDR3 sequence: CSVEEDGFSYEQYF. In DNA form, the CDR3 reads TGCAGCGTTGAAGAGGACGGATTCTCCTACGAGCAGTACTTC.

This clonotype was seen many times. The rearrangement joins TRBV7-8 to TRBJ1-2, with 10 bases lining up with TRBD1. This CDR3 has 14 amino acids. Germline CDR1 and CDR2: SGHVS and FQNEAQ. V was clipped by 4 bases and J by 6 bases; unmatched bases: 5. In DNA form, the CDR3 reads TGTGCCAGCAGCTCTCTGACAGGGGGCAATGGCTACACCTTC. It translates to CASSSLTGGNGYTF.

This clonotype was seen at least ten times. The J gene is TRBJ2-7, the V gene TRBV2; weak D call: TRBD2 (5 bases). Trimming removed 4 bases from V and 10 bases from J, with 11 bases in between. The CDR3 covers 11 residues. Germline values: CDR1 SNHLY, CDR2 FYNNEI. CDR3 loop: CASSGRVAQYV. The CDR3 nucleotides are TGTGCCAGCAGTGGGCGGGTAGCTCAGTACGTC.

This clonotype came up many times. This chain uses TRBV5-1 with TRBJ1-2; TRBD1 matches at 8 bases. The J segment lost 5 bases and the V segment lost 4 bases, leaving 4 bases of the junction unmatched. The CDR3 consists of 13 residues. Germline CDR1 and CDR2: SGHRS and YFSETQ. The CDR3 protein is CASSGTGAYGYTF. Here the CDR3 DNA reads TGCGCCAGCAGCGGGACAGGTGCTTATGGCTACACCTTC. The entire variable domain, with the rest obtained from reference TRBV5-1 and TRBJ1-2, is as follows: KAGVTQTPRYLIKTRGQQVTLSCSPISGHRSVSWYQQTPGQGLQFLFEYFSETQRNKGNFPGRFSGRQFSNSRSEMNVSTLELGDSALYLCASSGTGAYGYTFGSGTRLTVV.

The gene calls are TRBV4-3 and TRBJ2-6, with 8 positions matching TRBD1. The V and J ends lost 4 bases and 6 bases, in that order; junction bases with no gene match: 20. CDR1 LGHNA and CDR2 YSLEER come from the germline V gene. There are 20 residues in the CDR3. The CDR3 loop is CASSLLVPGQVYLEANVLTF. CDR3 DNA sequence: TGCGCCAGCAGCCTGCTCGTCCCGGGACAGGTATACCTCGAGGCCAACGTCCTGACTTTC.

In its sample, this clonotype was seen a few times. The gene calls are TRBV4-1 and TRBJ1-5, with 8 positions matching TRBD1. The V gene end was trimmed by 1 base and the J gene end by 6 bases; junction bases not matched to a gene: 5. There are 15 residues in the CDR3. CDR1 and CDR2 from the germline V gene are MGHRA and YSYEKL. The CDR3 coding sequence is TGCGCCAGCAGCCAAGTGACAGGGGATAGTCAGCCCCAGCATTTT. Protein: CASSQVTGDSQPQHF.

The chain recombines TRBV28 with TRBJ2-5; TRBD1 is a possible D gene (5 bases). The CDR3 is 17 residues long. Trimming took off 2 bases at V and 5 bases at J, with 21 bases between the two ends. The germline V gene encodes CDR1 MDHEN and CDR2 SYDVKM. As DNA, the CDR3 is TGTGCCAGCAGTTTAGGAAGGGGCAGGGAATTCGTCGAGACCCAGTACTTC. Protein: CASSLGRGREFVETQYF.

This clonotype was found many times. The rearrangement joins TRBV20-1 to TRBJ2-2, with D perhaps TRBD2 (5 bases). This CDR3 comprises 14 residues. V lost 3 bases to trimming and J lost 6 bases, with 14 bases between them. Germline loops: CDR1 DFQATT, CDR2 SNEGSKA (reference sequence). CDR3 residues: CSARFAGWPGELFF. The DNA of the CDR3 is TGCAGTGCTAGGTTTGCGGGTTGGCCCGGGGAGCTGTTTTTT.

This clonotype showed up many times. CDR3 sequence: CSVSQGSTNEQFF. CDR3 nucleotide sequence: TGCAGCGTTTCCCAGGGTTCTACGAATGAGCAGTTCTTC. V gene TRBV29-1 combines with J gene TRBJ2-1; maybe TRBD1 (5 bases). The germline V gene has CDR1 SQVTM and CDR2 ANQGSEA. The CDR3 totals 13 residues. V was pared by 5 bases and J by 7 bases, with 15 bases between.

This clonotype was picked up many times. The gene calls are TRBV4-3 and TRBJ1-2, with TRBD1 as a possible D gene (5 bases). The CDR3 is 15 amino acids. CDR1 is LGHNA and CDR2 is YSLEER in the germline V gene. Trimming took 0 bases from V and 8 from J, leaving 16 bases between them. This CDR3 is CASSQDGGAVRGYTF. CDR3 in DNA: TGCGCCAGCAGCCAAGACGGCGGGGCCGTGAGGGGCTACACCTTC.

V is TRBV11-2 and J is TRBJ2-5; 14 positions match TRBD2. V was pared by 5 bases and J by 5 bases, with 10 bases of the junction left unmatched. The CDR3 spans 17 residues. In germline, CDR1 is SGHAT, CDR2 FQNNGV. The CDR3 DNA follows: TGTGCCAGCAGCCCGTTTGGGACTAGCGGGGGCGGGGAGACCCAGTACTTC. It yields the protein CASSPFGTSGGGETQYF.

This clonotype was seen many times. The chain is built from TRBV7-2 and TRBJ2-1, with unresolved D. Germline V gives CDR1 SGHTA, CDR2 FQGNSA. Trimming pared 5 bases from V and 0 bases from J, leaving 11 bases between. CDR3 length: 15 residues. The CDR3 sequence: CASSPTRSSYNEQFF. CDR3 DNA: TGTGCCAGCAGCCCCACTCGGAGCTCCTACAATGAGCAGTTCTTC. Combining the CDR3 with reference TRBV7-2 and TRBJ2-1 gives the whole variable domain GAGVSQSPSNKVTEKGKDVELRCDPISGHTALYWYRQSLGQGLEFLIYFQGNSAPDKSGLPSDRFSAERTGGSVSTLTIQRTQQEDSAVYLCASSPTRSSYNEQFFGPGTRLTVL.

This clonotype was seen ten or more times. The V call is TRBV7-6, the J call TRBJ2-1, with a tentative D call TRBD2 (5 bases). V was clipped by 1 base and J by 3 bases, with 13 bases between them. The germline V gene encodes CDR1 SGHVS and CDR2 FNYEAQ. The CDR3 extends over 16 amino acids. The CDR3 loop reads CASSLDRGRVYNEQFF. As DNA, the CDR3 is TGTGCCAGCAGCTTAGATCGGGGTAGAGTCTACAATGAGCAGTTCTTC.